This T cell receptor (beta chain) originates from a study of blood T cell repertoires in COVID-19. On the study more broadly: Acute-phase and convalescent COVID-19 samples originated in the United States, Italy and Spain.

Trimming shortened V by 3 bases and J by 4 bases, and 6 bases separated the two germline ends. CDR1 and CDR2 (germline): SGHDN, FVKESK. The CDR3 contains 12 residues. In the source study's methods: Quantification of nucleated cells was approximated via reference gene primer amplification. Repertoires were generated with immunoSEQ multiplex PCR, while TCRdb's copy carries only in-frame clones and drops some. V and J calls and clone size are as listed in that table; D and trimming were resolved from the DNA. Of about 390,000 clones in the sample, approximately 87% were seen once. Donors of Cohort 3 who recovered were those that had two negative PCRs, clearance, or symptom resolution.

The source is a woman in her forties or fifties who had recovered from COVID-19. Sample: PBMCs or T cells enriched from blood (not recorded which). This chain connects TRBV14 to TRBJ1-1; the D is unclear. CDR3 bases: TGTGCCAGCAGCCAGGCCCGCACTGAAGCTTTCTTT. Protein: CASSQARTEAFF. Full variable domain (outside the CDR3, taken from reference TRBV14 and TRBJ1-1): EAGVTQFPSHSVIEKGQTVTLRCDPISGHDNLYWYRRVMGKEIKFLLHFVKESKQDESGMPNNRFLAERTGGTYSTLKVQPAELEDSGVYFCASSQARTEAFFGQGTRLTVV.